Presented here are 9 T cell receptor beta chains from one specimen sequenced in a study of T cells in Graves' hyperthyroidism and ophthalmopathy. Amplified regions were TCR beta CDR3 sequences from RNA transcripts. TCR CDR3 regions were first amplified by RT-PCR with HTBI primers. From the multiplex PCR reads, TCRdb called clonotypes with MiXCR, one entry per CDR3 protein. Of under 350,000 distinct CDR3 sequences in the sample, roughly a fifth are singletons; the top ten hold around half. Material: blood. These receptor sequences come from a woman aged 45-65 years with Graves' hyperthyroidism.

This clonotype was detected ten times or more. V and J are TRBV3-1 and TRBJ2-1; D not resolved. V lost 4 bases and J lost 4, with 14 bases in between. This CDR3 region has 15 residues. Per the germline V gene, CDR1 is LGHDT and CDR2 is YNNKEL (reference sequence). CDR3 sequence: CASSRAGREYNEQFF. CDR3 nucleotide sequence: TGTGCCAGCAGCCGAGCTGGCCGTGAGTACAATGAGCAGTTCTTC.

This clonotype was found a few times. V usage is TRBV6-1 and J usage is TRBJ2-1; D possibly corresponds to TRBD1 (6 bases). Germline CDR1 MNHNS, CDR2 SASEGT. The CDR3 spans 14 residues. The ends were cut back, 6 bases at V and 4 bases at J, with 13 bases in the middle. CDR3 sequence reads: CASSRQARYNEQFF. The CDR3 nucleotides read TGTGCCAGCAGCAGACAGGCAAGATACAATGAGCAGTTCTTC.

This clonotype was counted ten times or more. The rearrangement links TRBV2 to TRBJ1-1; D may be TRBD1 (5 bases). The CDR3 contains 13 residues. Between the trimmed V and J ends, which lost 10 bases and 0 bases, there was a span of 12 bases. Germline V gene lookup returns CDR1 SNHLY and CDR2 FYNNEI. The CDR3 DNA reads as TGTGCCAACAGACTGACAGTGAACACTGAAGCTTTCTTT. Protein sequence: CANRLTVNTEAFF.

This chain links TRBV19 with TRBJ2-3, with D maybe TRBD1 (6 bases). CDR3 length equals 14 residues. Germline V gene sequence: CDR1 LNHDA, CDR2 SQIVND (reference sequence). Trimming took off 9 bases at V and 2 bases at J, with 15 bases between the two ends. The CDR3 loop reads CASHGQRITDTQYF. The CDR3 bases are TGTGCCAGCCACGGACAGCGGATCACAGATACGCAGTATTTT.

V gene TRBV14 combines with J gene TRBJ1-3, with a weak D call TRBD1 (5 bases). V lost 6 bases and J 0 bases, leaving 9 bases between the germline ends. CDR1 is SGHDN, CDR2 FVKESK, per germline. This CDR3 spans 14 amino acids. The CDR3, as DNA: TGTGCCAGCAGACGGACATACTCTGGAAACACCATATATTTT. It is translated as CASRRTYSGNTIYF. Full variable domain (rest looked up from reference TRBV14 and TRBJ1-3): EAGVTQFPSHSVIEKGQTVTLRCDPISGHDNLYWYRRVMGKEIKFLLHFVKESKQDESGMPNNRFLAERTGGTYSTLKVQPAELEDSGVYFCASRRTYSGNTIYFGEGSWLTVV.

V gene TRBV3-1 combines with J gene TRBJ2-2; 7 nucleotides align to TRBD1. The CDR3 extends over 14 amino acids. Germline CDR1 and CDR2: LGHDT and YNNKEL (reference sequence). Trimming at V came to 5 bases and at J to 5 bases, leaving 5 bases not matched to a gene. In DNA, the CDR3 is TGTGCCAGCAGCAGGGGGCGGAAAACCGGGGAGCTGTTTTTT. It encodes CASSRGRKTGELFF.

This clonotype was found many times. Written as DNA, the CDR3 is TGTGCCAGCAGCGTAGGAGACAAGACTAGCGGAGAGACCCAGTACTTC. Its translation is CASSVGDKTSGETQYF. V usage is TRBV9 and J usage is TRBJ2-5, with 9 bases identical to TRBD2. Germline V gene lookup returns CDR1 SGDLS and CDR2 YYNGEE. V lost 0 bases, J lost 4 bases, and 7 bases stayed unmatched. The CDR3 consists of 16 residues.

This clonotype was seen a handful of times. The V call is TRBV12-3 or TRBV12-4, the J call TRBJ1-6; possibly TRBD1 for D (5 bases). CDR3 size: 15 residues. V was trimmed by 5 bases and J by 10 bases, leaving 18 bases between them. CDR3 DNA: TGTGCCAGCAGTCCCCGCCTGGGACTCGGGTCACCCCTCCACTTT. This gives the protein CASSPRLGLGSPLHF.

CDR3 bases: TGTGCCAGCAGCCCAGCCTACAGGGATGAGCAGTACTTC. Translation: CASSPAYRDEQYF. V is TRBV6-1 and J is TRBJ2-7, with a tentative D call TRBD1 (6 bases). CDR1 is MNHNS and CDR2 is SASEGT in the germline V gene. V dropped 6 bases and J dropped 7 bases, with 16 bases sitting between them. The CDR3 extends over 13 amino acids.